Each of the 24 T cell receptor beta chains below was sequenced from the same sample in a study of blood T cell repertoires in COVID-19. This table comes from immunoSEQ multiplex PCR, and its TCRdb copy is limited to in-frame clones, with some not included. The sample holds over 75,000 clones, 75% to 90% seen once. Sequencing was done on a sample of peripheral blood. All receptors derive from a woman of 80 years or more with active COVID-19.

This chain connects TRBV12-3 or TRBV12-4 to TRBJ2-1; TRBD2 matches 10 bases. This CDR3 is built from 12 residues. J gave up 14 bases and V 4 bases, and 5 bases lay outside the gene matches. CDR3 region: CASSSSGRGEFF. The CDR3 DNA sequence: TGTGCCAGCAGTTCTAGCGGGAGAGGAGAGTTCTTC.

In this sample, this clone turned up many times. This sequence joins TRBV6-2 or TRBV6-3 and TRBJ2-7, with TRBD2 as a possible D gene (6 bases). Germline CDR1 and CDR2: MNHEY and SVGEGT. Trimming took off 6 bases at V and 7 bases at J, with 22 bases between the two ends. CDR3 size: 15 residues. CDR3 protein: CASSSRGGGYVEQYF. The CDR3 DNA reads TGTGCCAGCAGCTCTAGGGGCGGAGGGTACGTTGAGCAGTACTTC.

This chain connects TRBV15 to TRBJ1-4, with D perhaps matching TRBD1 (6 bases). Per germline, CDR1 LNHNV and CDR2 YYDKDF (reference sequence). V gave up 0 bases and J gave up 8 bases, with 10 bases separating them. This CDR3 contains 14 residues. The CDR3 loop is CATSREQGLEKLFF. The CDR3 region has the DNA TGTGCCACCAGCAGAGAACAGGGTTTGGAAAAACTGTTTTTT.

The V and J genes are TRBV7-2 and TRBJ2-1; D is perhaps TRBD2 (5 bases). This CDR3 has 15 residues. Trimming shortened V by 3 bases and J by 0 bases, and 9 bases separated the two germline ends. Germline loops: CDR1 SGHTA, CDR2 FQGNSA. Here the CDR3 reads CASSFSASSYNEQFF. CDR3 sequence (DNA): TGTGCCAGCAGCTTTAGCGCCTCCTCCTACAATGAGCAGTTCTTC.

This clone showed up just once. V usage is TRBV6-6 and J usage is TRBJ1-4; D is unclear. V was clipped by 0 bases and J by 6 bases, with 8 bases between them. CDR3 size: 14 residues. Germline values: CDR1 MNHNY, CDR2 SVGAGI (reference sequence). The CDR3 region is CASSYSGVDEKLFF. CDR3 bases: TGTGCCAGCAGTTACTCCGGGGTAGATGAAAAACTGTTTTTT.

The rearrangement uses TRBV10-3 and TRBJ2-7, with 8 bases identical to TRBD2. The trim removed 8 bases at V and 5 bases at J, leaving 5 bases unmatched. The germline CDR1 and CDR2 sequences are ENHRY and SYGVKD. This CDR3 is built from 12 residues. Here the CDR3 reads CAIRGGTHEQYF. CDR3 sequence (DNA): TGTGCCATCCGGGGGGGGACCCACGAGCAGTACTTC.

This CDR3 is CATRGPRGRGETQYF. CDR3 in DNA: TGTGCCACCAGAGGACCTAGGGGGCGCGGGGAGACCCAGTACTTC. V gene TRBV27 combines with J gene TRBJ2-5, with TRBD1 matching 7 bases. CDR3 length: 15 amino acids. With 10 bases clipped from V and 5 bases from J, the junction kept 16 bases outside the gene matches. In germline, CDR1 is MNHEY, CDR2 SMNVEV (reference sequence).

The chain is built from TRBV20-1 and TRBJ1-2; D possibly corresponds to TRBD1 (5 bases). The CDR3 is 17 amino acids. Trimming pared 3 bases from V and 4 bases from J, leaving 24 bases between. Germline lookup yields CDR1 DFQATT and CDR2 SNEGSKA (reference sequence). The CDR3 protein is CSASSPSWQGGFYGYTF. The CDR3 DNA reads as TGCAGTGCTAGTAGCCCTTCCTGGCAGGGTGGGTTCTATGGCTACACCTTC.

This chain connects TRBV7-3 to TRBJ2-3; no firm D call. The CDR3 is made up of 13 amino acids. Trimming shortened V by 2 bases and J by 6 bases, and 9 bases separated the two germline ends. Germline lookup yields CDR1 SGHTA and CDR2 FQGTGA. CDR3 loop: CASSLGQFDTQYF. The DNA of the CDR3 is TGTGCCAGCAGCTTAGGGCAGTTTGATACGCAGTATTTT.

This chain connects TRBV29-1 to TRBJ2-3; maybe TRBD2 (6 bases). This CDR3 spans 15 amino acids. CDR1 is SQVTM and CDR2 is ANQGSEA in the germline V gene. V lost 6 bases and J lost 1, with 17 bases in between. CDR3 sequence reads: CSVDRRGVRTDTQYF. The CDR3 region has the DNA TGCAGCGTCGATCGGAGGGGCGTGCGCACAGATACGCAGTATTTT.

V usage is TRBV29-1 and J usage is TRBJ2-1; 9 bases are shared with TRBD2. Unmatched junction bases numbered 7, after V lost 4 bases and J lost 3 bases. Per germline, CDR1 SQVTM and CDR2 ANQGSEA. The CDR3 consists of 15 residues. DNA for the CDR3: TGCAGCGTTGCTTCGGCGGGAGGGTTCTACAATGAGCAGTTCTTC. This gives the protein CSVASAGGFYNEQFF.

This chain links TRBV13 with TRBJ1-4, with no clear D. V gave up 6 bases and J gave up 7 bases, with 9 bases separating them. Per the germline V gene, CDR1 is PRHDT and CDR2 is FYEKMQ (reference sequence). The CDR3 length is 12 residues. CDR3 protein: CASRWRSEKLFF. The CDR3 DNA is TGTGCCAGCAGGTGGAGGAGTGAAAAACTGTTTTTT.

The chain employs TRBV5-1 and TRBJ2-7; tentatively, D is TRBD1 (5 bases). The CDR3 runs to 14 residues. V shed 0 bases and J shed 1 base, with 8 bases lying between them. Germline V gene data show CDR1 as SGHRS and CDR2 as YFSETQ. CDR3 residues: CASSLGRTSYEQYF. The CDR3 nucleotides are TGCGCCAGCAGCTTGGGCAGGACATCCTACGAGCAGTACTTC.

The chain carries TRBV6-1 and TRBJ2-7; 9 bases are shared with TRBD2. The CDR3 extends over 16 amino acids. Germline V gene lookup returns CDR1 MNHNS and CDR2 SASEGT. The junction had 3 bases not matched to a gene; V was cut back by 0 bases and J by 0 bases. The CDR3 is CASSEAGTSPSYEQYF. CDR3 sequence (DNA): TGTGCCAGCAGTGAAGCTGGGACTAGCCCCTCCTACGAGCAGTACTTC.

The chain has TRBV12-3 or TRBV12-4 and TRBJ1-1; 7 positions agree with TRBD1. Trimming took 5 bases from V and 8 from J; bases not matched to a gene: 2. The CDR3 is 11 residues long. This CDR3 is CASSRQGEAFF. The CDR3 DNA reads as TGTGCCAGCAGTCGACAGGGCGAAGCTTTCTTT.

The V and J genes are TRBV10-3 and TRBJ1-2; D gene ambiguous. CDR1 and CDR2 (germline): ENHRY, SYGVKD. Trimming removed 0 bases from V and 8 bases from J, with 16 bases in between. The CDR3 is 15 amino acids. CDR3 amino acids: CAISESGQAYLGYTF. CDR3 DNA: TGTGCCATCAGTGAGTCGGGTCAGGCCTACCTAGGCTACACCTTC.

The V and J genes are TRBV5-6 and TRBJ2-1; 9 bases line up with TRBD2. Germline CDR1 SGHDT, CDR2 YYEEEE. With V trimmed by 2 bases and J by 10 bases, 7 bases remained unmatched. There are 14 residues in the CDR3. DNA for the CDR3: TGTGCCAGCAGCTTACTAGCGGGCCCGAGGGAGCAGTTCTTC. This gives the protein CASSLLAGPREQFF.

The rearrangement joins TRBV28 to TRBJ2-5, with D maybe TRBD1 (6 bases). There are 12 residues in the CDR3. Per the germline V gene, CDR1 is MDHEN and CDR2 is SYDVKM. CDR3 DNA sequence: TGTGCTTCGGTAACAGGGCGGGAGACCCAGTACTTC. It translates to CASVTGRETQYF.

This chain joins TRBV12-5 and TRBJ2-7; 8 bases agree with TRBD1. CDR3 size: 14 residues. Germline V gene sequence: CDR1 LGHNT, CDR2 FRNRAP. The V and J ends lost 6 bases and 3 bases, in that order; junction bases with no gene match: 7. The CDR3 region is CASGYRGTIYEQYF. Here the CDR3 DNA reads TGTGCTAGTGGGTACAGGGGGACGATCTACGAGCAGTACTTC.

The chain joins TRBV29-1 to TRBJ2-1; 9 bases match TRBD1. With 6 bases clipped from V and 5 bases from J, the junction kept 5 bases outside the gene matches. Per the germline V gene, CDR1 is SQVTM and CDR2 is ANQGSEA. This CDR3 has 13 residues. CDR3: CSVPGQGDNEQFF. The CDR3 DNA reads as TGCAGCGTCCCGGGACAGGGAGACAATGAGCAGTTCTTC.

Comments on this clone: One end of the junction does not line up with germline, which may come from a read error. V gene TRBV28 combines with J gene TRBJ2-7; 11 bases are a match to TRBD2. Germline values: CDR1 MDHEN, CDR2 SYDVKM. The CDR3 spans 16 residues. CDR3 bases: TGTGCCAGCACTTTAGCGGGAGGGCCCTTAACCTACGAGCAGTACTTC. It translates to CASTLAGGPLTYEQYF.

V gene TRBV4-1 combines with J gene TRBJ2-2; D gene unclear. Germline-derived CDR1 and CDR2 are MGHRA and YSYEKL. This CDR3 is built from 16 residues. Trimming removed 0 bases at V and 4 bases at J, with 12 bases between. CDR3 region: CASSQEEFEPTGELFF. CDR3 bases: TGCGCCAGCAGCCAAGAGGAGTTTGAACCCACCGGGGAGCTGTTTTTT.

The rearrangement joins TRBV19 to TRBJ2-2, with D unresolved. Germline values: CDR1 LNHDA, CDR2 SQIVND (reference sequence). The V end was cut by 7 bases, the J end by 2 bases, with 11 bases between. This CDR3 comprises 14 residues. The CDR3 is CASTIYANTGELFF. CDR3 bases: TGTGCCAGTACAATCTATGCCAACACCGGGGAGCTGTTTTTT.

The genes are TRBV30 and TRBJ2-2; TRBD1 is a possible D gene (6 bases). CDR3 size: 14 residues. CDR1 GTSNPN and CDR2 SVGIG come from the germline V gene (reference sequence). Trimming pared 0 bases from V and 5 bases from J, leaving 10 bases between. CDR3 nucleotides: TGTGCCTGGAGTGTACAGGGAAGGACCGGGGAGCTGTTTTTT. It yields the protein CAWSVQGRTGELFF.